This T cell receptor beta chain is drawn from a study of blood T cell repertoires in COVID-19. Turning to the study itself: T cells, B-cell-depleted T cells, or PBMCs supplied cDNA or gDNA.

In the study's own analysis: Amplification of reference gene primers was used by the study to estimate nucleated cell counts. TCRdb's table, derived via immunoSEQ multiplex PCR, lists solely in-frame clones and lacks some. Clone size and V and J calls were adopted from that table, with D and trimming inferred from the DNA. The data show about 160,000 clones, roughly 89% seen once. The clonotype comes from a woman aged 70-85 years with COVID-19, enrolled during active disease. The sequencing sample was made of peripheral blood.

CDR3 residues: CASSIGPIYEQYF. Here the CDR3 DNA reads TGTGCCAGTAGTATTGGGCCCATCTACGAGCAGTACTTC. This rearrangement joins TRBV19 to TRBJ2-7; no clear D gene. Germline values: CDR1 LNHDA, CDR2 SQIVND (reference sequence). The CDR3 sequence is 13 residues long. V lost 3 bases and J lost 3, with 9 bases in between.